This section outlines one TCR beta chain sequence together with its context. This clonotype was detected ten times or more. This clone's antigen is unknown. There are no base qualities to consult, and no much larger clone falls within one base. Sequencing was performed on an Illumina NovaSeq 6000. Using 5'RACE with constant-segment primers, TCRalpha and TCRbeta cDNA libraries were constructed, with sample barcodes and unique molecular identifiers added in the process. Trizol reagent was used to extract RNA from every sample. The libraries were amplified in two PCR steps, and the second step added a second sample barcode and Illumina TruSeq adapters. The libraries were sequenced on an Illumina NovaSeq using 2 x 150 bp paired-end reads. Processing in the source paper ran as follows. Demultiplexing of reads and collapsing into UMI-guided consensus sequences were performed with migec v1.2.7. With mixcr v2.1.11, UMI consensuses were aligned to TRA and TRB V and J templates and assembled into clonotypes. Expanded or contracted clonotypes were those called significant by both edgeR and NoisET, with noise models trained on biological replicates. For edgeR calls, a false discovery rate-adjusted p below 0.01 and a log2 fold-change threshold of 1 were applied. PCA with hierarchical clustering of max-normalized trajectories of the 1000 most abundant clonotypes was used as exploratory dynamics analysis. Separately sequenced CD4+ and CD8+ repertoires were used to assign the CD4 or CD8 phenotype of responding clones. TCRdb applied fastp at Q25 and MiXCR to the public reads, then kept only in-frame beta chains. Each CDR3 protein appears once, grouped with its most common genes and DNA. The V and J calls come from TCRdb's annotation, not from the publication. The sample data list hundreds of thousands of distinct CDR3 sequences, and roughly 15% of these were observed just once. 20% to 25% of the sample is held by the ten biggest clonotypes.

The V end gives up 7 bases and the J end 2 bases, leaving 5 bases in the junction not matched to a gene. The CDR3 measures 13 amino acids from cysteine to phenylalanine. Solely the CDR3 DNA is kept, with 39 bases framed from the first base. The germline V gene gives CDR1 as SNHLY and CDR2 as FYNNEI. The data were obtained in a study of T-cell memory formation after mild COVID-19 (dated by TCRdb to about 2021). Regarding the complete study: TCR sequence clusters from the two donors were found to be largely donor specific. Longitudinal TCRalpha and TCRbeta repertoire sequencing tracked T-cell clones expanding and contracting after mild COVID-19 in a couple of donors. The cohort was made up of two young adult volunteers, one female and one male, who were previously healthy. What the study reported, not specific to this receptor: The detection of some responding clones in pre-infection memory suggests that pre-existing cross-reactive memory T cells joined the SARS-CoV-2 response. SARS-CoV-2 specificity of the second-wave clones peaking on day 37 was not confirmed. The study included only a couple of mild cases, and larger cohorts that include severe cases with pre-infection samples were judged to be necessary. Contracting CD4+ clones turned up mainly in the CM and EM memory subsets, whereas EMRA was where CD8+ clones were enriched. Clones that contracted from day 15 to 85 showed balanced CD4/CD8 phenotypes, whereas a second wave of clones that expanded from day 15 to 37 leaned towards CD4+.

PBMCs were isolated by Ficoll-Paque density gradient centrifugation. The source is a man younger than 30 who had mild COVID-19 (a few samples of this study predate the infection). The sample titles of this study are shuffled in the database, so cell type and time point are left out; the donor was told from shared clones. Material: PBMCs or a T cell subset sorted from them (not recorded which). Rearrangement joined TRBV2 to TRBJ2-7, with 7 junctional bases fitting TRBD1. The CDR3 protein: CASTRGGTYEQYF. The DNA sequence is as follows: TGTGCCAGCACCCGAGGGGGCACCTACGAGCAGTACTTC.